A single sample gave rise to the 5 T cell receptor beta chains below, sequenced in a study of T cell changes during pregnancy in multiple sclerosis. Data came from immunoSEQ multiplex PCR; TCRdb stores just in-frame clones and leaves some out. This table has some 40,000 clones, 85% to 90% appearing once. This specimen consisted of CD4+ T cells from peripheral blood mononuclear cells, obtained in the first trimester of pregnancy. Every receptor here comes from a female donor with multiple sclerosis, enrolled in a pregnancy study.

This sequence joins TRBV7-2 and TRBJ2-7; 15 bases are a match to TRBD2. Germline assignment: CDR1 SGHTA and CDR2 FQGNSA. This CDR3 has 15 residues. V shed 4 bases, J shed 3 bases, and the junction held 1 base outside the gene matches. CDR3 bases: TGTGCCAGCAGCTCGGGACTAGCGGGAGGCTACGAGCAGTACTTC. It specifies CASSSGLAGGYEQYF.

The rearrangement uses TRBV2 and TRBJ2-1; TRBD2 matches at 9 bases. The length of the CDR3 is 15 residues. CDR1 is SNHLY and CDR2 is FYNNEI in the germline V gene. The trim removed 3 bases at V and 7 bases at J, leaving 7 bases unmatched. CDR3 loop: CASSDWAGGKNEQFF. Here the CDR3 DNA reads TGTGCCAGCAGTGATTGGGCGGGAGGGAAGAATGAGCAGTTCTTC.

This chain connects TRBV27 to TRBJ2-1, with 9 bases identical to TRBD1. CDR1 is MNHEY and CDR2 is SMNVEV in the germline V gene (reference sequence). CDR3 length: 17 residues. Germline trimming cut 2 bases from V and 2 bases from J; bases unmatched to any gene: 7. The CDR3: CASSLRGTGWTYNEQFF. The DNA of the CDR3 is TGTGCCAGCAGTTTAAGGGGGACAGGGTGGACCTACAATGAGCAGTTCTTC.

This clone appeared a few times. The V gene is TRBV19, the J gene TRBJ1-1; the match to TRBD1 covers 8 bases. Germline V CDR1 and CDR2: LNHDA, SQIVND (reference sequence). This CDR3 has 14 amino acids. Unmatched junction bases numbered 8, after V lost 10 bases and J lost 1 base. CDR3 sequence reads: CATQGARGNTEAFF. For the CDR3, the DNA is TGTGCCACCCAGGGGGCCCGGGGGAACACTGAAGCTTTCTTT.

This chain links TRBV29-1 with TRBJ2-1, with 13 positions matching TRBD2. From germline, CDR1 is SQVTM and CDR2 ANQGSEA. V gave up 7 bases and J gave up 6 bases; unmatched junction bases: 12. This CDR3 comprises 16 residues. CDR3 region: CSGGLAGVGRGNEQFF. CDR3 in DNA: TGCAGCGGTGGACTAGCGGGAGTTGGGCGGGGCAATGAGCAGTTCTTC.